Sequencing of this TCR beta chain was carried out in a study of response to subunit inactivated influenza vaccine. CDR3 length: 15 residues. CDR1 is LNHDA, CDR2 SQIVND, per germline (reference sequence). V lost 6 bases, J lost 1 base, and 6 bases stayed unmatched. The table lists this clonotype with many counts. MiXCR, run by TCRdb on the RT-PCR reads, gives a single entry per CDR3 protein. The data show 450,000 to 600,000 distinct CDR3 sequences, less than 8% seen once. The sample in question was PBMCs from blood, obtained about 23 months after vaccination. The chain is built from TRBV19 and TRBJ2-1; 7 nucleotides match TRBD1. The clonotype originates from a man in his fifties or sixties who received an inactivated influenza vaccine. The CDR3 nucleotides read TGTGCCAGTAGCCCTACAGGGGCATCCTACAATGAGCAGTTCTTC. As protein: CASSPTGASYNEQFF.